Presented here are 12 T cell receptor beta chains from one specimen sequenced in a study of T-cell memory formation after mild COVID-19 (dated by TCRdb to about 2021). Libraries were prepared through 5' RACE. Sequenced using an Illumina NovaSeq 6000. The public reads were reanalyzed by TCRdb: fastp trimming at Q25, MiXCR alignment, in-frame beta chains only. When rows share a CDR3 protein, they turn into one entry using the most common DNA and genes. Counted in this sample were over 150,000 distinct CDR3 sequences; over 20% of them appeared once. Jointly, the top ten make up more than 20% of the sample. Source material: PBMCs or a T cell subset sorted from them (not recorded which). Receptors originate from an adult woman who had mild COVID-19 (a few samples of this study predate the infection). The sample titles of this study are shuffled in the database, so cell type and time point are left out; the donor was told from shared clones.

The CDR3 spells CASSQVAPGLALVEQYF. The CDR3 coding sequence is TGTGCCAGCAGTCAGGTTGCCCCGGGACTAGCCCTTGTCGAGCAGTACTTC. The rearrangement uses TRBV12-3 or TRBV12-4 and TRBJ2-7; 9 bases map to TRBD2. V lost 5 bases to trimming and J lost 6 bases; unmatched junction nucleotides: 17. The CDR3 has 17 amino acids.

This sequence joins TRBV2 and TRBJ1-1, with D possibly matching TRBD1 (6 bases). The germline V and J ends were trimmed by 8 bases and 6 bases, with 19 bases remaining between them. This CDR3 is built from 14 residues. Germline V CDR1 and CDR2: SNHLY, FYNNEI. CDR3 sequence (DNA): TGTGCCAGCGAACGGGGGGCTTTTTTCCCTGAAGCTTTCTTT. Residues: CASERGAFFPEAFF.

V and J are TRBV5-4 and TRBJ1-4; D gene ambiguous. V lost 2 bases and J lost 12, with 11 bases in between. Germline V gene sequence: CDR1 SGHNT, CDR2 YYREEE (reference sequence). CDR3 length: 12 residues. As DNA, the CDR3 is TGTGCCAGCAGCTTTGGTGGCGGAGAACTGTTTTTT. As protein: CASSFGGGELFF.

The rearrangement uses TRBV5-4 and TRBJ2-3; 8 bases agree with TRBD2. The V gene's germline CDR1 is SGHNT and CDR2 YYREEE (reference sequence). The J segment lost 5 bases and the V segment lost 1 base, leaving 9 bases of the junction unmatched. The CDR3 has 16 amino acids. CDR3 region: CASSLLVSSGRDTQYF. CDR3 coding DNA: TGTGCCAGCAGCTTGCTAGTTTCCAGCGGGAGAGATACGCAGTATTTT.

The chain joins TRBV7-9 to TRBJ1-1, with D perhaps matching TRBD1 (5 bases). This CDR3 comprises 11 residues. Germline values: CDR1 SEHNR, CDR2 FQNEAQ (reference sequence). V was clipped by 10 bases and J by 1 base, with 7 bases between them. The chain's CDR3 is CANGGNTEAFF. DNA for the CDR3: TGTGCCAACGGGGGGAACACTGAAGCTTTCTTT.

This clonotype was seen a few times. V gene TRBV24-1 combines with J gene TRBJ2-7; the D is unclear. Trimming removed 2 bases from V and 5 bases from J, with 18 bases in between. The CDR3 extends over 16 amino acids. CDR1 KGHDR and CDR2 SFDVKD come from the germline V gene. CDR3 loop: CATSDSVSSEIHEQYF. CDR3 DNA: TGTGCCACCAGTGATTCCGTCTCGTCGGAAATCCACGAGCAGTACTTC.

In its sample, this clonotype was seen a few times. The V call is TRBV7-9, the J call TRBJ2-7; a weak D match, TRBD1 (6 bases). V was cut by 3 bases and J by 6 bases, with 21 bases left in between. The CDR3 spans 16 residues. Germline assignment: CDR1 SEHNR and CDR2 FQNEAQ (reference sequence). CDR3 DNA: TGTGCCAGCAGCTTTAGCTTAATGGGGGCTAGAATCGAGCAGTACTTC. This sequence encodes CASSFSLMGARIEQYF. Drawing the rest from reference TRBV7-9 and TRBJ2-7, the complete variable domain is DTGVSQNPRHKITKRGQNVTFRCDPISEHNRLYWYRQTLGQGPEFLTYFQNEAQLEKSRLLSDRFSAERPKGSFSTLEIQRTEQGDSAMYLCASSFSLMGARIEQYFGPGTRLTVT.

Only a few counts were recorded for this clonotype. This chain joins TRBV5-6 and TRBJ1-6; D remains ambiguous. There are 16 residues in the CDR3. In germline, CDR1 is SGHDT, CDR2 YYEEEE. With 3 bases removed from V and 8 bases from J, the gap between germline ends came to 18 bases. In nucleotides, the CDR3 is TGTGCCAGCAGCTCCAGCCCCGTAGACTGGGATTCACCCCTCCACTTT. This gives the protein CASSSSPVDWDSPLHF.

The genes are TRBV7-9 and TRBJ1-3; D gene uncertain. The CDR3 loop spans 14 amino acids. Germline loops: CDR1 SEHNR, CDR2 FQNEAQ (reference sequence). V was trimmed by 0 bases and J by 2 bases, leaving 5 bases between them. In DNA, the CDR3 is TGTGCCAGCAGCTTAGCAGTCGCTGGAAACACCATATATTTT. It specifies CASSLAVAGNTIYF.

This clonotype was found a few times. The chain recombines TRBV7-6 with TRBJ2-3; 9 positions agree with TRBD2. The germline CDR1 and CDR2 sequences are SGHVS and FNYEAQ. The CDR3 sequence is 19 residues long. The trim removed 5 bases at V and 2 bases at J, leaving 17 bases unmatched. CDR3 region: CASSPRLAGTADYTDTQYF. Here the CDR3 DNA reads TGTGCCAGCAGCCCCCGGCTAGCGGGGACCGCGGACTACACAGATACGCAGTATTTT. The full variable domain, with the rest looked up from reference TRBV7-6 and TRBJ2-3, is GAGVSQSPRYKVTKRGQDVALRCDPISGHVSLYWYRQALGQGPEFLTYFNYEAQQDKSGLPNDRFSAERPEGSISTLTIQRTEQRDSAMYRCASSPRLAGTADYTDTQYFGPGTRLTVL.

This clonotype showed up just a few times. The gene calls are TRBV21-1 and TRBJ1-4; the table names TRBD1, a call not compared with the DNA. TRBV21-1 is annotated as a pseudogene. This CDR3 comprises 18 residues. CDR3 loop: CASSKGRDDWPANEKLFF. CDR3 sequence (DNA): TGTGCCAGCAGCAAAGGGCGGGACGACTGGCCAGCTAATGAAAAACTGTTTTTT.

There are a few counts of this clonotype. The chain is built from TRBV12-3 or TRBV12-4 and TRBJ2-7, with unresolved D. The CDR3 extends over 14 amino acids. V shed 1 base and J shed 1 base, with 8 bases lying between them. This CDR3 is CASSLDLLSYEQYF. CDR3 nucleotide sequence: TGTGCCAGCAGTTTAGATCTGCTATCCTACGAGCAGTACTTC.